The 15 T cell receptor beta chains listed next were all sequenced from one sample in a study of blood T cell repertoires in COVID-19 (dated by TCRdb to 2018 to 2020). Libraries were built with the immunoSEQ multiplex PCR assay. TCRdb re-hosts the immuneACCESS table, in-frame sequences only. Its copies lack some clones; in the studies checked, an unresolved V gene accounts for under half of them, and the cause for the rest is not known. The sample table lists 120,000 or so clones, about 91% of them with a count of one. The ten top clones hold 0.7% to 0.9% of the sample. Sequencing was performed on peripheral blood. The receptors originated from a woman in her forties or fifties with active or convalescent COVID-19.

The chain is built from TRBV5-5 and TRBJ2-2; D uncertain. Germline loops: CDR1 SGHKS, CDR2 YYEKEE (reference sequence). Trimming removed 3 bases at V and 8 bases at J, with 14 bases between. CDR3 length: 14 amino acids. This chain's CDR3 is CASSSLTVRGELFF. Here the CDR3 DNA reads TGTGCCAGCAGCTCGCTAACGGTGAGAGGGGAGCTGTTTTTT.

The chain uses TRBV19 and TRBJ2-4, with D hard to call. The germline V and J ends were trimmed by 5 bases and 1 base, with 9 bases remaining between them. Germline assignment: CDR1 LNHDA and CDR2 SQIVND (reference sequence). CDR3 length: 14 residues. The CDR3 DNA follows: TGTGCCAGTAGTTATTCCCTGGCCAAAAACATTCAGTACTTC. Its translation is CASSYSLAKNIQYF.

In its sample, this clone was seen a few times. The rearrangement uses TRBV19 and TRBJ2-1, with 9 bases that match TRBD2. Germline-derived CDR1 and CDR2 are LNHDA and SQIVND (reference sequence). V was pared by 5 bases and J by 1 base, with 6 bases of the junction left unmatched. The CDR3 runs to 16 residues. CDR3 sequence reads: CASSPMTSGSYNEQFF. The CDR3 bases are TGTGCCAGTAGTCCCATGACTAGCGGATCCTACAATGAGCAGTTCTTC.

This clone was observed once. This chain's CDR3 is CASSGGRQETQYF. For the CDR3, the DNA is TGCGCCAGCAGTGGTGGCCGACAAGAGACCCAGTACTTC. The V gene is TRBV10-2, the J gene TRBJ2-5; no firm D call. Germline V gene lookup returns CDR1 WSHSY and CDR2 SAAADI. The length of the CDR3 is 13 residues. The V end was cut by 4 bases, the J end by 2 bases, with 8 bases between.

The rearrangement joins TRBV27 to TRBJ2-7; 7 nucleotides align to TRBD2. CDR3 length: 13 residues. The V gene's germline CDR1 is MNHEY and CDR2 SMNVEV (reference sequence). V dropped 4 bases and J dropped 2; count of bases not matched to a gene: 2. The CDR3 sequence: CASSWGTTYEQYF. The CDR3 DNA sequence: TGTGCCAGCAGTTGGGGGACTACCTACGAGCAGTACTTC.

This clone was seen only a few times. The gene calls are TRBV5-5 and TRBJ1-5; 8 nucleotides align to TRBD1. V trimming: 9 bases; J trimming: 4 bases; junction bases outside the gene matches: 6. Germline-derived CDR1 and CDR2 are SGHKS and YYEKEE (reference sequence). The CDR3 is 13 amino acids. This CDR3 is CATAQGANQPQHF. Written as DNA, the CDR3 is TGTGCCACCGCCCAGGGGGCGAATCAGCCCCAGCATTTT.

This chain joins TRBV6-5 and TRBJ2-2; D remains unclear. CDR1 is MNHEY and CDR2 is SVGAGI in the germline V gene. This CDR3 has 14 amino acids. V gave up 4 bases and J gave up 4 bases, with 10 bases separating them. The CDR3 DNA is TGTGCCAGCAGTTCGGGTGTTCGCACCGGGGAGCTGTTTTTT. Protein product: CASSSGVRTGELFF.

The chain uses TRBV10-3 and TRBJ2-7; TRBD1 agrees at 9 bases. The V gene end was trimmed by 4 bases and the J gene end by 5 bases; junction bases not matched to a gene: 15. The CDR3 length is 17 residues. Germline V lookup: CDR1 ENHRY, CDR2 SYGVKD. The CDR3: CAISVPGLQGAQDEQYF. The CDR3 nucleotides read TGTGCCATCAGTGTGCCAGGGCTACAGGGGGCTCAAGACGAGCAGTACTTC.

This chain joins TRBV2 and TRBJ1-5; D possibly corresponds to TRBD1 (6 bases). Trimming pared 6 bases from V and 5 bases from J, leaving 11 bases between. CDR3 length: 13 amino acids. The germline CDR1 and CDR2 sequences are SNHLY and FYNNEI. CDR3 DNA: TGTGCCAGCAGGATAGAGGGGGATCAGCCCCAGCATTTT. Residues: CASRIEGDQPQHF.

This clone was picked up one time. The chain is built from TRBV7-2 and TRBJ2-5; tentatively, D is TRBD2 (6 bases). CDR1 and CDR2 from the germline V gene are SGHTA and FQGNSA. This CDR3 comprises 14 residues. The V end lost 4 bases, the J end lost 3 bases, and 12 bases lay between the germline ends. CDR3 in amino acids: CASSSSSGEETQYF. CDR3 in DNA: TGTGCCAGCAGCTCCAGTAGCGGTGAAGAGACCCAGTACTTC.

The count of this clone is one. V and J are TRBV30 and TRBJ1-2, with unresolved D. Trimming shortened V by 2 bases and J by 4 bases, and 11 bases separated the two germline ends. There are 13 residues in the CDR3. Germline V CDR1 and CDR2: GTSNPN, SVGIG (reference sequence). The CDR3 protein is CAWSSQATYGYTF. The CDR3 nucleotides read TGTGCCTGGAGTTCGCAGGCGACCTATGGCTACACCTTC.

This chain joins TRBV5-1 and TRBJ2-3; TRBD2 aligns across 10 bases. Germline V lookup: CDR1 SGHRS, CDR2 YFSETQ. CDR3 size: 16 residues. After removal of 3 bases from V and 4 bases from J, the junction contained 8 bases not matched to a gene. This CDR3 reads CASSSWGTSDADTQYF. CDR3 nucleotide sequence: TGCGCCAGCAGCTCGTGGGGGACTAGCGATGCAGATACGCAGTATTTT.

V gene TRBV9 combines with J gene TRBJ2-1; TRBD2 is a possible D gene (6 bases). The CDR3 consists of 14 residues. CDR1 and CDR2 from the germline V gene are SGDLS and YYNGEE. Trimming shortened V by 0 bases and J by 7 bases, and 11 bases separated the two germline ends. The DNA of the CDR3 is TGTGCCAGCAGCGTAGCTCTGGAGGGGAATGAGCAGTTCTTC. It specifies CASSVALEGNEQFF.

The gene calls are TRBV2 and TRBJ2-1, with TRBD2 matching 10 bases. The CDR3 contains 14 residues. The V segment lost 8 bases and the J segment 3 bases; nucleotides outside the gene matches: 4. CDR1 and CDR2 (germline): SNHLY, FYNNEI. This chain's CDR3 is CASARLAGYNEQFF. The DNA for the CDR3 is TGTGCCAGCGCGAGACTAGCGGGCTACAATGAGCAGTTCTTC.

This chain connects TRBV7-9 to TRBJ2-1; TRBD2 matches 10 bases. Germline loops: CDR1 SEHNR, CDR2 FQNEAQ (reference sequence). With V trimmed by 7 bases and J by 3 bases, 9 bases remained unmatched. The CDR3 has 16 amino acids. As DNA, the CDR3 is TGTGCCAGCAACAGCGGGAGGGCCCAACACTACAATGAGCAGTTCTTC. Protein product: CASNSGRAQHYNEQFF.